These 30 T cell receptor beta chains came from one sample sequenced in a study of shared clonotypes between healthy human individuals. Generated by immunoSEQ multiplex PCR, the TCRdb table keeps only in-frame clones and is missing some. The sample records roughly 1 million clones, 60% to 80% being singletons. Sequencing was carried out using memory CD4+ T cells sorted from blood. Indicated subset: CD45RA-negative fraction. The receptors shown here come from a man younger than 35 in good health.

The V call is TRBV11-2, the J call TRBJ2-7; maybe TRBD2 (6 bases). The CDR3 sequence is 16 residues long. V gave up 5 bases and J gave up 6 bases, with 23 bases separating them. Germline V lookup: CDR1 SGHAT, CDR2 FQNNGV. This chain's CDR3 is CASSPLGWGVAPEQYF. CDR3 sequence (DNA): TGTGCCAGCAGCCCCCTGGGTTGGGGGGTTGCGCCCGAGCAGTACTTC.

In its sample, this clone was seen a few times. The V call is TRBV7-2, the J call TRBJ2-7; perhaps D is TRBD1 or TRBD2 (5 bases each). Trimming left V 7 bases short and J 3 bases short, with 10 bases between. The CDR3 contains 12 residues. The germline V gene encodes CDR1 SGHTA and CDR2 FQGNSA. The CDR3 sequence is CASNRDGYEQYF. CDR3 DNA: TGTGCCAGCAACCGGGACGGCTACGAGCAGTACTTC.

The chain links TRBV11-2 to TRBJ2-1; D uncertain. The V and J ends lost 1 base and 1 base respectively, with 8 bases between them. The CDR3 is 15 amino acids. Germline V CDR1 and CDR2: SGHAT, FQNNGV. The DNA of the CDR3 is TGTGCCAGCAGCTTAGTTGGGATGTCCTACAATGAGCAGTTCTTC. Translating gives CASSLVGMSYNEQFF. Complete variable domain (other parts from reference TRBV11-2 and TRBJ2-1): EAGVAQSPRYKIIEKRQSVAFWCNPISGHATLYWYQQILGQGPKLLIQFQNNGVVDDSQLPKDRFSAERLKGVDSTLKIQPAKLEDSAVYLCASSLVGMSYNEQFFGPGTRLTVL.

This chain uses TRBV7-9 with TRBJ1-3; 7 bases agree with TRBD1. The ends lost 6 bases at V and 4 bases at J; junction bases unmatched: 6. The CDR3 spans 14 residues. CDR1 is SEHNR and CDR2 is FQNEAQ in the germline V gene (reference sequence). The CDR3 region has the DNA TGTGCCAGCAGTTTCACAGGGGCCGGAAACACCATATATTTT. The encoded protein is CASSFTGAGNTIYF.

J is TRBJ1-2 and V is TRBV6-1; 7 bases align to TRBD1. Unmatched junction bases numbered 4, after V lost 6 bases and J lost 0 bases. Germline V CDR1 and CDR2: MNHNS, SASEGT. The CDR3 has 14 residues. CDR3 protein: CASRLGQSNYGYTF. In DNA, the CDR3 is TGTGCCAGCAGGCTGGGACAGTCTAACTATGGCTACACCTTC.

The V call is TRBV6-5, the J call TRBJ1-1; no definite D call. This CDR3 contains 14 residues. Per the germline V gene, CDR1 is MNHEY and CDR2 is SVGAGI. The V end was cut by 7 bases, the J end by 1 base, with 13 bases between. In nucleotides, the CDR3 is TGTGCCAGCACATTCAGCGGCGGGAACACTGAAGCTTTCTTT. Residues: CASTFSGGNTEAFF.

The chain is built from TRBV29-1 and TRBJ1-3; TRBD1 matches 7 bases. The CDR3 has 13 amino acids. The germline V gene encodes CDR1 SQVTM and CDR2 ANQGSEA. V shed 6 bases, J shed 2 bases, and the junction held 4 bases outside the gene matches. The CDR3 DNA reads as TGCAGCGTGACACAGGGGACTGGAAACACCATATATTTT. Translated, it gives CSVTQGTGNTIYF.

This chain links TRBV30 with TRBJ1-6, with a tentative D call TRBD1 (5 bases). The V end was cut by 2 bases, the J end by 6 bases, with 11 bases between. This CDR3 has 14 amino acids. The germline V gene encodes CDR1 GTSNPN and CDR2 SVGIG (reference sequence). The CDR3 bases are TGTGCCTGGAGTTTGGGGGATCCTAATTCACCCCTCCACTTT. This encodes CAWSLGDPNSPLHF.

This clone came up a few times. This chain connects TRBV5-6 to TRBJ1-2; D uncertain. The germline V gene has CDR1 SGHDT and CDR2 YYEEEE. Trimming took off 4 bases at V and 4 bases at J, with 11 bases between the two ends. The CDR3 has 13 residues. Here the CDR3 reads CASSPRSTYGYTF. The CDR3 nucleotides read TGTGCCAGCAGCCCCCGCTCCACCTATGGCTACACCTTC.

CDR3 sequence: CASSLKASNYEQYF. The CDR3 DNA reads TGTGCCAGCAGTTTAAAGGCCTCCAACTACGAGCAGTACTTC. V usage is TRBV27 and J usage is TRBJ2-7; no firm D call. Trimming removed 2 bases at V and 3 bases at J, with 11 bases between. The V gene's germline CDR1 is MNHEY and CDR2 SMNVEV (reference sequence). This CDR3 contains 14 residues.

J is TRBJ1-5 and V is TRBV5-5; no definite D call. This CDR3 has 16 amino acids. From germline, CDR1 is SGHKS and CDR2 YYEKEE (reference sequence). V lost 0 bases and J 7 bases, leaving 17 bases between the germline ends. The CDR3 DNA reads as TGTGCCAGCAGCTTGGGTTCGAGTAGGGCGGGGCAGCCCCAGCATTTT. As protein: CASSLGSSRAGQPQHF. The variable domain in full, completed from reference TRBV5-5 and TRBJ1-5, reads DAGVTQSPTHLIKTRGQQVTLRCSPISGHKSVSWYQQVLGQGPQFIFQYYEKEERGRGNFPDRFSARQFPNYSSELNVNALLLGDSALYLCASSLGSSRAGQPQHFGDGTRLSIL.

V is TRBV6-1 and J is TRBJ2-7; no definite D call. This CDR3 comprises 12 residues. Trimming removed 5 bases from V and 1 base from J, with 6 bases in between. In germline, CDR1 is MNHNS, CDR2 SASEGT. The CDR3 is CASSQFSYEQYF. As DNA, the CDR3 is TGTGCCAGCAGTCAGTTTTCCTACGAGCAGTACTTC.

The chain uses TRBV6-5 and TRBJ1-2; a possible D gene is TRBD1 (5 bases). The CDR3 has 13 residues. The germline CDR1 and CDR2 sequences are MNHEY and SVGAGI. Trimming removed 5 bases from V and 8 bases from J, with 15 bases in between. As DNA, the CDR3 is TGTGCCAGCAGTGGGACTTCCCTAGGGGGCTACACCTTC. Its translation is CASSGTSLGGYTF.

This clone has only a few counts. This chain uses TRBV5-1 with TRBJ2-5; tentative D call: TRBD2 (6 bases). CDR3 length: 17 residues. CDR1 and CDR2 (germline): SGHRS, YFSETQ. Trimming cost V 0 bases and J 1 base, with 16 bases left between them. As DNA, the CDR3 is TGCGCCAGCAGCTTGGGGGCTCGCAGCGGGCCCCAAGAGACCCAGTACTTC. Residues: CASSLGARSGPQETQYF.

This clone was seen once. This chain joins TRBV11-2 and TRBJ1-2; the match to TRBD1 covers 7 bases. CDR1 SGHAT and CDR2 FQNNGV come from the germline V gene. V gave up 3 bases and J gave up 5 bases; unmatched junction bases: 6. This CDR3 contains 14 residues. Here the CDR3 reads CASSFQTGLYGYTF. CDR3 nucleotide sequence: TGTGCCAGCAGCTTCCAGACAGGGTTGTATGGCTACACCTTC.

This clone showed up just a few times. The chain links TRBV6-5 to TRBJ1-6; D is undetermined. Trimming removed 6 bases at V and 8 bases at J, with 11 bases between. Germline-derived CDR1 and CDR2 are MNHEY and SVGAGI. The length of the CDR3 is 13 residues. CDR3 loop: CASSSAQYSPLHF. As DNA, the CDR3 is TGTGCCAGCAGCTCGGCACAGTATTCACCCCTCCACTTT.

The chain is built from TRBV28 and TRBJ2-3, with D tentatively TRBD2 (5 bases). The CDR3 has 15 residues. Germline V gene lookup returns CDR1 MDHEN and CDR2 SYDVKM. The V end was cut by 2 bases, the J end by 4 bases, with 13 bases between. Here the CDR3 reads CASSLEGGGADTQYF. In DNA form, the CDR3 reads TGTGCCAGCAGTTTAGAGGGTGGAGGCGCAGATACGCAGTATTTT.

On this clone itself: One end of the junction is discordant with germline, which a read error may explain. This chain joins TRBV10-3 and TRBJ2-3; possible D gene TRBD2, 7 bases. CDR3 length: 14 residues. Per the germline V gene, CDR1 is ENHRY and CDR2 is SYGVKD. DNA for the CDR3: TGTGCCATCAGTTTGGGGGGGGGCACGGATACGCAGTATTTT. This codes for CAISLGGGTDTQYF.

The sample holds a few counts of this clone. The genes are TRBV6-1 and TRBJ1-2; 11 nucleotides match TRBD1. The CDR3 has 15 residues. The germline gives CDR1 MNHNS, CDR2 SASEGT. J was trimmed by 1 base and V by 6 bases; bases with no gene match: 4. The DNA for the CDR3 is TGTGCCAGCAGGCCGGGACAGGGGGTTAACTATGGCTACACCTTC. It yields the protein CASRPGQGVNYGYTF.

The chain recombines TRBV4-3 with TRBJ2-2; tentative D call: TRBD2 (5 bases). The germline V gene has CDR1 LGHNA and CDR2 YSLEER. This CDR3 contains 19 residues. V was shortened by 0 bases and J by 2 bases, with 19 bases between the two germline ends. This CDR3 reads CASSQDVPLTRRNTGELFF. The CDR3 bases are TGCGCCAGCAGCCAAGATGTTCCCCTAACTAGGAGAAACACCGGGGAGCTGTTTTTT.

Worth noting for this clone: Other nucleotide sequences from this sample produce the same CDR3. The chain has TRBV29-1 and TRBJ2-3, with D hard to call. The V gene's germline CDR1 is SQVTM and CDR2 ANQGSEA. Trimming took 1 base from V and 2 from J, leaving 4 bases between them. CDR3 length equals 12 residues. CDR3: CSVEGVTDTQYF. The CDR3 nucleotides read TGCAGCGTTGAAGGAGTCACAGATACGCAGTATTTT.

The chain carries TRBV5-1 and TRBJ1-1; D gene ambiguous. The CDR3 has 16 amino acids. Trimming took off 2 bases at V and 5 bases at J, with 19 bases between the two ends. Germline assignment: CDR1 SGHRS and CDR2 YFSETQ. The CDR3 DNA sequence: TGCGCCAGCAGCTTACCCAGAGACCGGTTTGAGACTGAAGCTTTCTTT. This gives the protein CASSLPRDRFETEAFF.

This clone appeared a few times. This chain uses TRBV11-2 with TRBJ2-7, with 7 bases identical to TRBD2. There are 19 residues in the CDR3. CDR1 is SGHAT, CDR2 FQNNGV, per germline. Unmatched junction bases numbered 16, after V lost 2 bases and J lost 0 bases. For the CDR3, the DNA is TGTGCCAGCAGCTTAATCTCTGGTGGGGGGGATCCATCCTCCTACGAGCAGTACTTC. Translation: CASSLISGGGDPSSYEQYF. Variable domain in full (rest from reference TRBV11-2 and TRBJ2-7): EAGVAQSPRYKIIEKRQSVAFWCNPISGHATLYWYQQILGQGPKLLIQFQNNGVVDDSQLPKDRFSAERLKGVDSTLKIQPAKLEDSAVYLCASSLISGGGDPSSYEQYFGPGTRLTVT.

This clone was counted many times. This chain uses TRBV6-1 with TRBJ1-4; D is perhaps TRBD1 (6 bases). The CDR3 is 15 amino acids. Germline V lookup: CDR1 MNHNS, CDR2 SASEGT. Trimming cost V 5 bases and J 2 bases, with 12 bases left between them. In DNA, the CDR3 is TGTGCCAGCAGTAAATCGGGACACACTAATGAAAAACTGTTTTTT. It specifies CASSKSGHTNEKLFF.

CDR3 in DNA: TGCGCCAGCAGCTTGGAGATTGGGGCTCAGGCCGAGCAGTACTTC. This sequence encodes CASSLEIGAQAEQYF. The V call is TRBV5-1, the J call TRBJ2-7, with a possible D match to TRBD1 (5 bases). The CDR3 is 15 amino acids. V gave up 0 bases and J gave up 6 bases, with 16 bases separating them. Germline CDR1 and CDR2: SGHRS and YFSETQ.

This chain connects TRBV11-2 to TRBJ1-1; no clear D. The CDR3 spans 13 residues. Germline assignment: CDR1 SGHAT and CDR2 FQNNGV. V was trimmed by 6 bases and J by 1 base, leaving 9 bases between them. The CDR3 loop reads CASRMQWNTEAFF. The DNA for the CDR3 is TGTGCCAGCAGGATGCAGTGGAACACTGAAGCTTTCTTT.

The V and J genes are TRBV28 and TRBJ1-5; D is uncertain. CDR3 length: 13 residues. The V gene lost 6 bases and the J gene lost 7 bases, with 13 bases spanning the gap. CDR1 MDHEN and CDR2 SYDVKM come from the germline V gene. Written as DNA, the CDR3 is TGTGCCAGCAGCCCCCCGACTGGGCAGCCCCAGCATTTT. Protein sequence: CASSPPTGQPQHF.

The chain links TRBV18 to TRBJ1-2, with D possibly matching TRBD1 (6 bases). Trimming left V 5 bases short and J 8 bases short, with 15 bases between. Per germline, CDR1 KGHSH and CDR2 LQKENI. The CDR3 contains 13 residues. The chain's CDR3 is CASSAGGAKGYTF. For the CDR3, the DNA is TGTGCCAGCTCAGCCGGGGGCGCGAAGGGCTACACCTTC.

This clone was recorded a few times. The V call is TRBV19, the J call TRBJ1-2; the D is unclear. The CDR3 totals 13 residues. The V gene lost 6 bases and the J gene lost 2 bases, with 10 bases spanning the gap. CDR1 is LNHDA, CDR2 SQIVND, per germline (reference sequence). This CDR3 reads CASSPEGNYGYTF. In nucleotides, the CDR3 is TGTGCCAGTAGCCCCGAAGGAAACTATGGCTACACCTTC.

This clone came up a few times. The rearrangement joins TRBV29-1 to TRBJ1-1; D gene uncertain. This CDR3 has 12 amino acids. The V gene lost 5 bases and the J gene lost 4 bases, with 11 bases spanning the gap. CDR1 is SQVTM and CDR2 is ANQGSEA in the germline V gene. In nucleotides, the CDR3 is TGCAGCGTTCCGGGTGGAGGCACTGAAGCTTTCTTT. Translated: CSVPGGGTEAFF.